This section outlines one T cell receptor beta chain sequence together with its context. Its antigen is currently unknown. The source of the sample is a study of T cell repertoires in cytomegalovirus infection. CDR3 size: 14 residues. The germline V and J ends were trimmed by 5 bases and 4 bases, with 12 bases remaining between them. Per the germline V gene, CDR1 is SGHVS and CDR2 is FNYEAQ. TCRdb processed the reads anew with MiXCR; each CDR3 protein has one entry. The sample records about 770,000 distinct CDR3 sequences, almost 30% being singletons. The sequence was collected from a human donor in good health (CMV status not recorded). Some clones in this sample may be carry-over from other donors' samples. The sequenced sample was cultured CD8+ T cells from PBMCs, obtained from culture after CMV antigen stimulation. V is TRBV7-6 and J is TRBJ2-1, with D unclear. Here the CDR3 reads CASSPLPTYNEQFF. The CDR3 nucleotides are TGTGCCAGCAGCCCGCTCCCCACATACAATGAGCAGTTCTTC.